This T cell receptor beta chain comes out of a study of tumor-infiltrating lymphocytes in primary liver carcinoma (dated by TCRdb to about 2017). The study in broad terms: The five patients, three men and two women aged 30 to 69 years, had hepatocellular carcinoma (four) or combined HCC and intrahepatic cholangiocarcinoma (one). Reproducibility between technical replicate repertoires was high, with correlation coefficients above 0.95 and mean shared-clone rates about 0.9. TCRbeta repertoire sequencing, expression microarrays and whole-exome sequencing were combined in the study across five regions of each liver tumor, with adjacent normal tissue and blood also included. To link TCRbeta repertoire diversity to the local molecular phenotype, the approximately 26 tumor region samples were profiled with Agilent mRNA microarrays. The tumors of the five patients were staged as T1-T3 N0M0, with maximum diameters ranging from roughly 4.2 to 10 cm. A total of roughly 35 specimens from 5 patients underwent TCRbeta repertoire sequencing, comprising around 25 tumor regions, 5 adjacent noncancerous liver tissues and 5 peripheral blood samples. Each sample produced about 3.5 to 8 million productive TCRbeta reads, and read depth showed no significant difference between tissue types. What the work shows at the level of the full study, not this receptor alone: The top 250 clones accounted for a significantly greater share of the repertoire in tumors than in blood (p = 0.039). Only roughly 7-24% of top clones appeared in all five regions of a tumor, which suggests that tumor-infiltrating T cells are spatially heterogeneous. Because only the TCR beta chain was sequenced and unpaired alpha chains were not captured, true repertoire diversity is likely underestimated. The study included only five patients, and the authors note findings should be validated in a larger study. Pairs of tumor regions showed greater repertoire overlap (mean around 36%) than tumor-adjacent pairs (roughly 17%) or tumor-blood pairs (approximately 15%), which is consistent with antigen-driven expansion. Because the samples were bulk and unsorted, CD4+ and CD8+ T cell repertoires could not be compared.

Without any cell sorting, total RNA and DNA were co-extracted from about 20-30 mg of bulk tissue using the AllPrep DNA/RNA mini kit. A handful of patients with histopathologically diagnosed primary liver carcinoma underwent surgical resection in China between 2015 and March 2016. At the time of sampling, the patients were treatment-naive and had chronic HBV infection. Each tumor was sampled at five spatially separated regions: the tumor centre plus the superior, inferior, left-lateral and right-lateral poles. Histological examination found more than 80% viable tumor cells in every tumor sample. Pieces of fresh tumor and adjacent tissue were cut in half, with one half kept in RNAlater at -80 degrees C and the other half sent for histology. The CDR1 and CDR2 encoded by the germline V gene are ENHRY and SYGVKD. V drops 2 bases and J drops 2 bases, leaving 7 bases in between. From its cysteine to its phenylalanine, the CDR3 spans 13 amino acids. CDR3 DNA only is kept here, 39 bases in frame from base 1.

With regard to this clonotype: Its antigen target is currently unknown. Base qualities are missing; no much larger clone stands one base away.

Starting from about 550 ng total RNA, TCRbeta-specific cDNA was produced by reverse transcription with a constant-region primer and ProtoScript II reverse transcriptase. TCRbeta libraries were built with three nested multiplex PCR rounds, a slightly modified ARM-PCR procedure. Each of the first two PCR rounds ran for nine to eleven cycles and used multiplex TRBV1-TRBV30 forward primers together with a Cbeta reverse primer. Sample barcodes and Illumina adapters were attached in a final 25-cycle PCR using Deep VentR polymerase. Before sequencing, amplicons between 200 and 500 bp were purified from gel using a QIAquick gel extraction kit. An Illumina HiSeq 2500 was used to sequence the TCRbeta amplicons with 250-bp paired-end reads. In the original analysis: Quality trimming of reads was performed with Trimmomatic v0.33, and paired reads were merged with FLASH v1.2.11 so that full CDR3 sequences could be recovered. MiGEC v1.2.1b assigned V, D and J germline segments to the rearranged TCRbeta sequences. Clonotype statistics and Shannon-Wiener diversity indices were calculated with VDJtools v1.0.0. Except for diversity analysis, only each sample's 250 most abundant clonotypes were used in subsequent analyses to reduce sampling bias. Through fastp at Q25 and MiXCR, TCRdb rebuilt clones from the public reads, retaining in-frame beta chains. All rows with the same CDR3 protein become a single entry with the most common DNA and genes. V and J calls and clone size were set by TCRdb, not the authors. The sample profile shows about 21,000 distinct CDR3 sequences; approximately 70% of them were found once. Of the sample, less than 45% is held by the ten largest clones.

The V and J genes are TRBV10-3 and TRBJ2-7; the D gene identity is not certain. This receptor was obtained from a man in his forties or fifties with primary liver carcinoma and hepatitis B virus infection. The sample consisted of liver tumor tissue from sampling region 1. The cell subset or site tag for this specimen amounts to: tumor region T1, superior pole. At the DNA level, the sequence is TGTGCCATCAGTGAGGGCAGTACCTACGAGCAGTACTTC. Protein translation: CAISEGSTYEQYF.